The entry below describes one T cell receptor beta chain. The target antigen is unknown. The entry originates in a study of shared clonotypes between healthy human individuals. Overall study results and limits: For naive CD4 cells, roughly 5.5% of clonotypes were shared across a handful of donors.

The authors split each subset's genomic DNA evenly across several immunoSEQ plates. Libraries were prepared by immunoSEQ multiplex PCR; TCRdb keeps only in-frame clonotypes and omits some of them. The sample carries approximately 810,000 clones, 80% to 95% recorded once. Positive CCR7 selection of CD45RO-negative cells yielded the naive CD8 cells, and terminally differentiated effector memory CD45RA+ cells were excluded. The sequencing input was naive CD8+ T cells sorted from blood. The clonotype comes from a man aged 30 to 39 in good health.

This CDR3 is CASSVNRDPGGDTQYF. The CDR3 nucleotides read TGTGCCAGCAGCGTAAACCGGGACCCCGGGGGAGATACGCAGTATTTT. The chain recombines TRBV9 with TRBJ2-3; tentatively, D is TRBD2 (6 bases). Germline lookup yields CDR1 SGDLS and CDR2 YYNGEE. The V gene lost 1 base and the J gene lost 5 bases, with 17 bases spanning the gap. This CDR3 has 16 amino acids. Complete variable domain (other parts from reference TRBV9 and TRBJ2-3): DSGVTQTPKHLITATGQRVTLRCSPRSGDLSVYWYQQSLDQGLQFLIQYYNGEERAKGNILERFSAQQFPDLHSELNLSSLELGDSALYFCASSVNRDPGGDTQYFGPGTRLTVL.